This T cell receptor (beta chain) appears in the sequencing data of a study of response to subunit inactivated influenza vaccine. General study points: Each seasonal influenza vaccination recruits few new T cells, the authors suggested.

A remark on this clonotype: Its matching antigen is unknown. At one end, the junction sequence differs from germline, possibly due to a read error.

The length of the CDR3 is 16 residues. Per the germline V gene, CDR1 is SGHTA and CDR2 is FQGTGA. TCRdb passed the RT-PCR reads through MiXCR, listing each CDR3 protein once. The sample lists more than 200,000 distinct CDR3 sequences, approximately 12% occurring once. Specimen: non-naive T cells sorted from PBMCs, collected around two weeks before vaccination. The chain has TRBV7-3 and TRBJ2-1, with 9 bases identical to TRBD1. This TCR derives from a man aged 50 or older who received an inactivated influenza vaccine. CDR3 sequence: CGSSSGTGRGYNEQFF. For the CDR3, the DNA is TGTGGCAGCAGCTCGGGGACAGGGAGGGGTTACAATGAGCAGTTCTTC.